The T cell receptor beta chain described here comes from a study of T cells in localized non-small cell lung cancer. This CDR3 is built from 16 residues. V lost 4 bases and J 4 bases, leaving 19 bases between the germline ends. Per the germline V gene, CDR1 is MNHNS and CDR2 is SASEGT. Clones were sequenced by immunoSEQ multiplex PCR, and TCRdb holds only the in-frame ones, with some missing. The data hold about 24,000 clones, with about 80% observed a single time. This sequence joins TRBV6-1 and TRBJ1-2, with D possibly TRBD1 on 5 matching bases. Sequencing was performed on PBMCs, taken before any cancer treatment. The receptor was derived from a man aged 35 to 69 with stage II lung adenocarcinoma. The CDR3 reads CASSAGQSPQVYGYTF. In nucleotides, the CDR3 is TGTGCCAGCAGTGCAGGGCAGAGCCCGCAGGTCTATGGCTACACCTTC.